Below, 15 T cell receptor beta chains from the same sample are listed, as sequenced in a study of identical twins. Each CDR3 protein gets one entry after TCRdb re-called the 5' RACE reads with MiXCR. The sample records about 530,000 distinct CDR3 sequences, 15% being singletons. The data were also submitted as part of a second study, on yellow fever vaccine responses in identical twins.

The sequenced material came from CD4+ T cells sorted from blood. Receptors were obtained from a woman aged 18-29 years in good health.

The chain carries TRBV28 and TRBJ2-7, with 8 bases matching TRBD2. Trimming at V came to 2 bases and at J to 6 bases, leaving 12 bases not matched to a gene. Germline V lookup: CDR1 MDHEN, CDR2 SYDVKM. The CDR3 is 16 amino acids. The CDR3 DNA follows: TGTGCCAGCAGTTTACTACTAGCGGACTCTCCACTCGAGCAGTACTTC. The encoded protein is CASSLLLADSPLEQYF.

This rearrangement joins TRBV3-1 to TRBJ1-5, with no clear D. This CDR3 is 14 amino acids long. Trimming took 1 base from V and 3 from J, leaving 7 bases between them. Germline V CDR1 and CDR2: LGHDT, YNNKEL (reference sequence). Here the CDR3 DNA reads TGTGCCAGCAGCCAAGGCTCAGCCAATCAGCCCCAGCATTTT. Translated, it gives CASSQGSANQPQHF.

In its sample, this clonotype was seen many times. The gene calls are TRBV5-1 and TRBJ2-3; the D gene is possibly TRBD1 (5 bases). Germline loops: CDR1 SGHRS, CDR2 YFSETQ. CDR3 size: 16 residues. V was clipped by 4 bases and J by 6 bases, with 21 bases between them. The CDR3 protein is CASSLRGGWERDTQYF. CDR3 DNA sequence: TGCGCCAGCAGCCTTAGGGGCGGCTGGGAACGGGATACGCAGTATTTT.

Written as DNA, the CDR3 is TGTGCCAGCAGCAAAAGGAACAGGGGGGCCTACGAGCAGTACGTC. This encodes CASSKRNRGAYEQYV. The rearrangement joins TRBV21-1 to TRBJ2-7; the D call TRBD1 from the table was never checked on the DNA. TRBV21-1 is noted as a pseudogene. This CDR3 comprises 15 residues.

This clonotype showed up just a few times. This chain uses TRBV3-1 with TRBJ1-2; TRBD1 matches 10 bases. The germline V gene encodes CDR1 LGHDT and CDR2 YNNKEL (reference sequence). The CDR3 contains 13 residues. With V trimmed by 4 bases and J by 7 bases, 3 bases remained unmatched. CDR3 in amino acids: CASSPRQGAGYTF. CDR3 bases: TGTGCCAGCAGCCCCCGACAGGGGGCTGGCTACACCTTC.

The chain carries TRBV7-8 and TRBJ2-7, with 10 bases fitting TRBD2. The V gene's germline CDR1 is SGHVS and CDR2 FQNEAQ. Trimming at V came to 0 bases and at J to 5 bases, leaving 4 bases not matched to a gene. CDR3 length: 15 residues. CDR3 nucleotides: TGTGCCAGCAGCTTAGCTCTAGCGGGAGTGCACGAGCAGTACTTC. Its translation is CASSLALAGVHEQYF.

This clonotype was counted a few times. V is TRBV10-2 and J is TRBJ2-3, with 12 bases fitting TRBD2. In germline, CDR1 is WSHSY, CDR2 SAAADI. J lost 6 bases, V lost 4 bases, and 5 bases had no gene match. The CDR3 runs 15 residues. This CDR3 is CASSGGTSGRDTQYF. CDR3 sequence (DNA): TGCGCCAGCAGTGGGGGGACTAGCGGGCGGGATACGCAGTATTTT.

This clonotype was observed a handful of times. The V call is TRBV12-3 or TRBV12-4, the J call TRBJ2-2, with D possibly being TRBD1 (6 bases). Trimming shortened V by 6 bases and J by 5 bases, and 22 bases separated the two germline ends. The CDR3 contains 17 residues. In nucleotides, the CDR3 is TGTGCCAGCAGCCTTTCTCCCGGGACACGAACGACCGGGGAGCTGTTTTTT. Its translation: CASSLSPGTRTTGELFF.

A few counts support this clonotype. The gene calls are TRBV20-1 and TRBJ2-1; the match to TRBD2 covers 10 bases. V lost 4 bases to trimming and J lost 0 bases; unmatched junction nucleotides: 3. The germline V gene encodes CDR1 DFQATT and CDR2 SNEGSKA (reference sequence). The length of the CDR3 is 15 residues. This CDR3 reads CSAIRLAGSYNEQFF. The CDR3 DNA reads TGCAGTGCTATCCGACTAGCGGGCTCCTACAATGAGCAGTTCTTC.

This clonotype occurred a few times. The chain employs TRBV7-6 and TRBJ2-1; 7 bases align to TRBD2. The V gene end was trimmed by 6 bases and the J gene end by 6 bases; junction bases not matched to a gene: 11. Germline lookup yields CDR1 SGHVS and CDR2 FNYEAQ. The CDR3 is 15 amino acids. The CDR3 DNA reads as TGTGCCAGCAGGGCTAGCGGATTATTGAGCAATGAGCAGTTCTTC. Translating gives CASRASGLLSNEQFF.

The chain is built from TRBV9 and TRBJ2-1, with 10 bases identical to TRBD2. J gave up 6 bases and V 3 bases, and 6 bases lay outside the gene matches. The CDR3 loop spans 15 amino acids. Per the germline V gene, CDR1 is SGDLS and CDR2 is YYNGEE. The CDR3 DNA sequence: TGTGCCAGCAGCGCCCGGACTAGCGGCTTCAATGAGCAGTTCTTC. Translated: CASSARTSGFNEQFF. Full variable domain (rest looked up from reference TRBV9 and TRBJ2-1): DSGVTQTPKHLITATGQRVTLRCSPRSGDLSVYWYQQSLDQGLQFLIQYYNGEERAKGNILERFSAQQFPDLHSELNLSSLELGDSALYFCASSARTSGFNEQFFGPGTRLTVL.

This clonotype was counted only a few times. The gene calls are TRBV14 and TRBJ2-5, with 7 nucleotides matching TRBD1. Germline CDR1 reads SGHDN; CDR2 reads FVKESK. The CDR3 is 16 amino acids. V was pared by 4 bases and J by 5 bases, with 13 bases of the junction left unmatched. CDR3: CASSPMRAGGMETQYF. The CDR3 DNA is TGTGCCAGCAGCCCTATGAGGGCAGGGGGAATGGAGACCCAGTACTTC.

This chain connects TRBV5-6 to TRBJ2-2; 9 bases are a match to TRBD2. The CDR3 runs to 16 residues. The V segment lost 2 bases and the J segment 0 bases; nucleotides outside the gene matches: 2. Germline V gives CDR1 SGHDT, CDR2 YYEEEE. The DNA of the CDR3 is TGTGCCAGCAGCTTAAAGCGGGGGGCGAACACCGGGGAGCTGTTTTTT. It translates to CASSLKRGANTGELFF.

In this sample, this clonotype turned up a few times. The V call is TRBV14, the J call TRBJ2-7, with 10 nucleotides matching TRBD2. V trimming: 1 base; J trimming: 0 bases; junction bases outside the gene matches: 3. The V gene's germline CDR1 is SGHDN and CDR2 FVKESK. The CDR3 extends over 16 amino acids. CDR3 coding DNA: TGTGCCAGCAGCCAAGCCTCTAGCGGGAGCTCCTACGAGCAGTACGTC. It is translated as CASSQASSGSSYEQYV.

This CDR3 reads CAISEPESGTRASGQFF. The CDR3 bases are TGTGCCATCAGTGAGCCAGAGTCCGGGACTAGGGCTTCGGGGCAGTTCTTC. The chain couples TRBV10-3 to TRBJ2-1; 8 nucleotides match TRBD2. Germline CDR1 ENHRY, CDR2 SYGVKD. This CDR3 is built from 17 residues. With V trimmed by 2 bases and J by 12 bases, 18 bases remained unmatched.